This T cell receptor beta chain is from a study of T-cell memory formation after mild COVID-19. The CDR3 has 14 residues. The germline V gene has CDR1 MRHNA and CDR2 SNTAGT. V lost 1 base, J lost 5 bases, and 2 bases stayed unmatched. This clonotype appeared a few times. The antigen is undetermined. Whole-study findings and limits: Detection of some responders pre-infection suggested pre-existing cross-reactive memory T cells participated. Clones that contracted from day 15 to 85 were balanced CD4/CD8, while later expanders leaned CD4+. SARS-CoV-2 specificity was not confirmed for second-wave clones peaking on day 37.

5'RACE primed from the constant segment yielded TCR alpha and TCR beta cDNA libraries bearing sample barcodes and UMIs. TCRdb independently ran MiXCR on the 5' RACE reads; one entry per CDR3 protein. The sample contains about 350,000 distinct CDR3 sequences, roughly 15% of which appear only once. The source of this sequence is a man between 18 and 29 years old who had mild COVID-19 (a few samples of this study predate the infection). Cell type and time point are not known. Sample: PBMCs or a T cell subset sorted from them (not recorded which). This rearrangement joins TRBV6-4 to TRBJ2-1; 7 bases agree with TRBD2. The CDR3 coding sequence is TGTGCCAGCAGTGACTTGCGGGGGAACAATGAGCAGTTCTTC. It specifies CASSDLRGNNEQFF.